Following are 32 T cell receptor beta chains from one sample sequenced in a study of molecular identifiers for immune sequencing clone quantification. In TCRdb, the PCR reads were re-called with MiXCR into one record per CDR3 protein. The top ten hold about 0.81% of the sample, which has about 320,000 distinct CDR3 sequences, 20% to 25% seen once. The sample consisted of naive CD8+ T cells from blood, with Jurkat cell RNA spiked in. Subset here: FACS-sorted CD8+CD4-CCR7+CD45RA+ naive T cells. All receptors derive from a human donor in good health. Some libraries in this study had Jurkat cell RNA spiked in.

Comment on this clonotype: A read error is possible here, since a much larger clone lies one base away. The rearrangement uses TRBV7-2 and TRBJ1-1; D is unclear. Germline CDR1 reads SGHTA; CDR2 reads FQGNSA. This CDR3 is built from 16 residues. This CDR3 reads CASSFLNVEMNAEAFF. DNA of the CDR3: TGTGCCAGCAGCTTTCTCAACGTTGAGATGAACGCTGAAGCTTTCTTT.

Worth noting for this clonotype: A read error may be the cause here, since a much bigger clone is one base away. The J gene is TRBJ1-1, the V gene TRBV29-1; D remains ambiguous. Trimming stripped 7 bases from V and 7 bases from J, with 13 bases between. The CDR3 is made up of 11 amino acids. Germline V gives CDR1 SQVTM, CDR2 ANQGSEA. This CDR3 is CSGVEWGEAFF. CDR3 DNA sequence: TGCAGCGGGGTAGAATGGGGTGAAGCTTTCTTT.

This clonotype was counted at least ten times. CDR3 residues: CSARMGAYTDTQYF. CDR3 in DNA: TGCAGTGCTAGGATGGGGGCCTACACAGATACGCAGTATTTT. The rearrangement links TRBV20-1 to TRBJ2-3; perhaps TRBD1 as D (6 bases). The V end lost 3 bases, the J end lost 2 bases, and 12 bases lay between the germline ends. CDR3 length: 14 amino acids. Germline CDR1 is DFQATT and CDR2 is SNEGSKA (reference sequence).

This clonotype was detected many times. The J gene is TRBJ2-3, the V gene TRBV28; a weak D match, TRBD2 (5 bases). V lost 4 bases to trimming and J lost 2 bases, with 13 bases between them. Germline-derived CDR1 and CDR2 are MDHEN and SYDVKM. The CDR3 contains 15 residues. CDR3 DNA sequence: TGTGCCAGCAGTTCAGCGAGCGGATACACAGATACGCAGTATTTT. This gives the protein CASSSASGYTDTQYF.

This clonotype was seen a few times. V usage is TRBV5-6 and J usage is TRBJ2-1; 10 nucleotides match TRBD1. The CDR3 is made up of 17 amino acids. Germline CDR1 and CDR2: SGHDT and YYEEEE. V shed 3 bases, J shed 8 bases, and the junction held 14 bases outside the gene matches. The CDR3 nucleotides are TGTGCCAGCAGCTCAGCCCGGGACAGGGGCTCCTGGGATGAGCAGTTCTTC. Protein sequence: CASSSARDRGSWDEQFF.

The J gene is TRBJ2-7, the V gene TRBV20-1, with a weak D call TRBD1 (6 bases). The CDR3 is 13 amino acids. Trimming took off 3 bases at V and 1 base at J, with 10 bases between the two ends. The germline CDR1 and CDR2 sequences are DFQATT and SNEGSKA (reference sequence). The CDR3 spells CSASRDTSYEQYF. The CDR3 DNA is TGCAGTGCTAGTAGGGACACGTCCTACGAGCAGTACTTC.

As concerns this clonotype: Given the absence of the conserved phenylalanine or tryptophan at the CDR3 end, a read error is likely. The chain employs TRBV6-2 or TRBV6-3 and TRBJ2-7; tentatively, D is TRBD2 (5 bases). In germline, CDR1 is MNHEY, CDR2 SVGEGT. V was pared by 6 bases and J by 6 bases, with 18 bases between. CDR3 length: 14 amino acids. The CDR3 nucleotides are TGTGCCAGCAGGACCGCGGGCCGATTAGGCGAGCAGTACCTC. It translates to CASRTAGRLGEQYL.

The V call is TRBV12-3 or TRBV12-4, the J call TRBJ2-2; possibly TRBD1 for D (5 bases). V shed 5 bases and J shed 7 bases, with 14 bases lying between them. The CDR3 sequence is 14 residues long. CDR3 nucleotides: TGTGCCAGCAGTGCCCAGGCAGGGCACGGGGAGCTGTTTTTT. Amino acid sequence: CASSAQAGHGELFF.

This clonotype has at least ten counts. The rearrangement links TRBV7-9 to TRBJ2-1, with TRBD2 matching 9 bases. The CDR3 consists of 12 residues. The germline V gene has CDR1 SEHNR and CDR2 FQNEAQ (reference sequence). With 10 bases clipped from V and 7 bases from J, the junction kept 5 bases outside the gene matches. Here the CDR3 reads CATSSGNNEQFF. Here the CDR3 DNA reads TGTGCCACCTCTAGCGGGAATAATGAGCAGTTCTTC.

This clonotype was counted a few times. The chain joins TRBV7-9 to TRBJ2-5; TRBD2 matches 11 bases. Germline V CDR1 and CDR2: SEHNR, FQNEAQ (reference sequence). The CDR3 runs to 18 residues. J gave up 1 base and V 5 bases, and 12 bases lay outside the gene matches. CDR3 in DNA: TGTGCCAGCAGCGTACCCCCAGGGACTAGCGGTGTCCAAGAGACCCAGTACTTC. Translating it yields CASSVPPGTSGVQETQYF. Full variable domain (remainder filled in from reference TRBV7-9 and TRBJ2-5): DTGVSQNPRHKITKRGQNVTFRCDPISEHNRLYWYRQTLGQGPEFLTYFQNEAQLEKSRLLSDRFSAERPKGSFSTLEIQRTEQGDSAMYLCASSVPPGTSGVQETQYFGPGTRLLVL.

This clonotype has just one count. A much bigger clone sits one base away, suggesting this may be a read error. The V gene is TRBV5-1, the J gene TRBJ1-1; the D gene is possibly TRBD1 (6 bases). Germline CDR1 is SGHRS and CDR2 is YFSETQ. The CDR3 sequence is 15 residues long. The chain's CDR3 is CASSPGTNMNTEALF. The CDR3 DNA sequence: TGCGCCAGCAGCCCCGGGACAAACATGAACACTGAAGCTCTCTTT.

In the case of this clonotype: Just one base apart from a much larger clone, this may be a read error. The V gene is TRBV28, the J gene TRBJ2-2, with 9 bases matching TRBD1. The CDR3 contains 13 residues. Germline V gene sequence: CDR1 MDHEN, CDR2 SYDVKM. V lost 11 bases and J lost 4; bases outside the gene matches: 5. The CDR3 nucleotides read TGTGCCGGCGGGACAGGGAGCACCGGGGAGCTGTTTTTT. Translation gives CAGGTGSTGELFF.

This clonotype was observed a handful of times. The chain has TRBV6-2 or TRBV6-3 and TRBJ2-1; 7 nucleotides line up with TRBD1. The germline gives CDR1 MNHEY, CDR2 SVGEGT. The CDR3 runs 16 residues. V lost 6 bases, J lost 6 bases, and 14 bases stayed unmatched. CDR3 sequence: CASSYDRDVVGNEQFF. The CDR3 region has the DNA TGTGCCAGCAGCTACGACAGGGATGTTGTGGGCAATGAGCAGTTCTTC.

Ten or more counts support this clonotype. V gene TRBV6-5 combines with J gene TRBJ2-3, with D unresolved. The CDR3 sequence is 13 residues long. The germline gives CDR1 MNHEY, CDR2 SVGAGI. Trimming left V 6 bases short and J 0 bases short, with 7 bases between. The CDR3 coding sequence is TGTGCCAGCAGCGCCATTAGCACAGATACGCAGTATTTT. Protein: CASSAISTDTQYF.

The CDR3 DNA sequence: TGTGCCAGCAGAGACCTGTACCAAGAGACCCAGTACTTC. This gives the protein CASRDLYQETQYF. The chain is built from TRBV6-5 and TRBJ2-5; no reliable D call. This CDR3 is built from 13 residues. Trimming took 6 bases from V and 0 from J, leaving 8 bases between them. Germline-derived CDR1 and CDR2 are MNHEY and SVGAGI.

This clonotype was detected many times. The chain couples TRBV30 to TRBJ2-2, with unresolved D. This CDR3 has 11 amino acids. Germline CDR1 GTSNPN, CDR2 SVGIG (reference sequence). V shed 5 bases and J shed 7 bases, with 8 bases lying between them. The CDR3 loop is CAWGYGGELFF. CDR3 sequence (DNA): TGTGCCTGGGGGTACGGCGGGGAGCTGTTTTTT.

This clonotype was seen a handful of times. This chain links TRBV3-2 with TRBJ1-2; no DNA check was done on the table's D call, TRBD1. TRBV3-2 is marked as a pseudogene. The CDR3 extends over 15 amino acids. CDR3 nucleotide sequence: TGTGCCAGCAGCCTGATTCAGGGAAGGAAGAATGGCTACACCTTC. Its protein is CASSLIQGRKNGYTF.

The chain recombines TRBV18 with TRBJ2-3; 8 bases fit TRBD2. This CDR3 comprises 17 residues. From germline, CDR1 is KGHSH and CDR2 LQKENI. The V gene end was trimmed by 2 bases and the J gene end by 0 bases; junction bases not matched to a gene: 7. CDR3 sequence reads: CASSPVLAASSTDTQYF. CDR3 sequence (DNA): TGTGCCAGCTCACCAGTACTAGCGGCCTCTAGCACAGATACGCAGTATTTT.

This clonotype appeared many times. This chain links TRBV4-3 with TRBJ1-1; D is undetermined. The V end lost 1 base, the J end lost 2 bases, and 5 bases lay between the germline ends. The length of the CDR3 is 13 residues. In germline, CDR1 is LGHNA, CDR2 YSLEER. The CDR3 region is CASSQVINTEAFF. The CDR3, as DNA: TGCGCCAGCAGCCAAGTAATAAACACTGAAGCTTTCTTT.

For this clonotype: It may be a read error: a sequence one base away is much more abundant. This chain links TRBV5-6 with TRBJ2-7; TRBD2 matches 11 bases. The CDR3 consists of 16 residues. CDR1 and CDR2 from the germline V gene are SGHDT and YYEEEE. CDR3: CVSSFGGLADEYEQYF. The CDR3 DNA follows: TGTGTCAGCAGCTTTGGGGGACTAGCGGACGAATACGAGCAGTACTTC. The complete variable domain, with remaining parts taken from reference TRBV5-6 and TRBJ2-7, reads DAGVTQSPTHLIKTRGQQVTLRCSPKSGHDTVSWYQQALGQGPQFIFQYYEEEERQRGNFPDRFSGHQFPNYSSELNVNALLLGDSALYLCVSSFGGLADEYEQYFGPGTRLTVT.

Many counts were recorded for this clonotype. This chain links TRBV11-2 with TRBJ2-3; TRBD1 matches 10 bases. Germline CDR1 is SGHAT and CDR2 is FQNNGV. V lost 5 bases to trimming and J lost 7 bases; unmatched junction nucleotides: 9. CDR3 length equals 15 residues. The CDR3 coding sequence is TGTGCCAGCAGCGGAGGACAGGGGGTCATGAATACGCAGTATTTT. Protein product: CASSGGQGVMNTQYF.

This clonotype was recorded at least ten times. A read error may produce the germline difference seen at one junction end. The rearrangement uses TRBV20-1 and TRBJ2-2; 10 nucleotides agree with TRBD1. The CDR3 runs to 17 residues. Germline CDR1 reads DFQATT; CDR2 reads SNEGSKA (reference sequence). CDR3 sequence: CSARDMWGTGEAGELFF. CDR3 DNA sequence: TGTAGTGCTAGAGACATGTGGGGGACAGGGGAAGCCGGGGAGCTGTTTTTT.

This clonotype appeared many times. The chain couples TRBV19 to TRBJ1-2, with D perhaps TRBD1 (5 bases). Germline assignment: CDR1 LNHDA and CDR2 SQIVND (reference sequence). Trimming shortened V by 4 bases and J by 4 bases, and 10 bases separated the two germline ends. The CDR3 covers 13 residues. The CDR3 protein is CASSTGTGYGYTF. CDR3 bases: TGTGCCAGTAGTACCGGGACGGGCTATGGCTACACCTTC.

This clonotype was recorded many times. The CDR3 DNA reads as TGTGCCAGCATCGACAACTTACTAGTCTATGGCTACACCTTC. This encodes CASIDNLLVYGYTF. The chain links TRBV2 to TRBJ1-2; D call uncertain. Germline CDR1 is SNHLY and CDR2 is FYNNEI. The CDR3 length is 14 residues. V dropped 7 bases and J dropped 4 bases, with 16 bases sitting between them.

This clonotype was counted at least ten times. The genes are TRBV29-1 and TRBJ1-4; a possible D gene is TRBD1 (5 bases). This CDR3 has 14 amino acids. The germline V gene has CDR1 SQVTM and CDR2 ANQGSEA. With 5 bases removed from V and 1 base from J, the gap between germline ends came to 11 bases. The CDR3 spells CSVMATGTNEKLFF. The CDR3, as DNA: TGCAGCGTTATGGCCACAGGAACTAATGAAAAACTGTTTTTT.

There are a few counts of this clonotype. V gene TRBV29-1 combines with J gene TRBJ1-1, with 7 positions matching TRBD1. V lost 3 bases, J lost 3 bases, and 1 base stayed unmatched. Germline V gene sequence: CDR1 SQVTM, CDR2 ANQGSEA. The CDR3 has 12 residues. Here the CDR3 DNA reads TGCAGCGTTGATGGACAGGACACTGAAGCTTTCTTT. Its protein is CSVDGQDTEAFF.

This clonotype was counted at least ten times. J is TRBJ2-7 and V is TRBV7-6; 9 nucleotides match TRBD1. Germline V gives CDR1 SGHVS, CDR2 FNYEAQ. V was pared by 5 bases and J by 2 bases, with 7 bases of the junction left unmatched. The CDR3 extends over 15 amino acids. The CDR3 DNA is TGTGCCAGCAGCGGGGGACAGGGTATCCCCTACGAGCAGTACTTC. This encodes CASSGGQGIPYEQYF.

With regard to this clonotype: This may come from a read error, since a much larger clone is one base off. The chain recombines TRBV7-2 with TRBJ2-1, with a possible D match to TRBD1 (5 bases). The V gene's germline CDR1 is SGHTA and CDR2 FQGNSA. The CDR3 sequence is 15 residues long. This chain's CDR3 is CASSLQGSSYDEQFF. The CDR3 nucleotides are TGTGCCAGCAGCTTACAGGGAAGCTCCTACGATGAGCAGTTCTTC.

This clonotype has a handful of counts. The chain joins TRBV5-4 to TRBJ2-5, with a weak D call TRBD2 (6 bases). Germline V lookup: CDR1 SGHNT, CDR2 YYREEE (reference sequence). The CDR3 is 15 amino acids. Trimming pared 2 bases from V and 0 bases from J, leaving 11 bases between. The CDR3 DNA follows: TGTGCCAGCAGCTTTGGACGGGAGAACCAAGAGACCCAGTACTTC. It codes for CASSFGRENQETQYF.

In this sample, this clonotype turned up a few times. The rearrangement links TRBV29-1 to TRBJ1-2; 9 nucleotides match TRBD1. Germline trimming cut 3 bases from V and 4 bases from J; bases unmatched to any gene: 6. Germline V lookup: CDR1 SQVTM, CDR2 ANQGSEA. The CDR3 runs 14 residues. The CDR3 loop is CSVDWTGAIYGYTF. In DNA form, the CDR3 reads TGCAGCGTTGACTGGACAGGGGCCATCTATGGCTACACCTTC. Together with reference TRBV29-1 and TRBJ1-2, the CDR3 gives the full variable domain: SAVISQKPSRDICQRGTSLTIQCQVDSQVTMMFWYRQQPGQSLTLIATANQGSEATYESGFVIDKFPISRPNLTFSTLTVSNMSPEDSSIYLCSVDWTGAIYGYTFGSGTRLTVV.

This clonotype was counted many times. This CDR3 is CASSYRGDQPQHF. The CDR3 DNA is TGTGCCAGCAGTTACCGGGGGGATCAGCCCCAGCATTTT. The V gene is TRBV6-5, the J gene TRBJ1-5; tentative D call: TRBD1 (5 bases). V was pared by 2 bases and J by 5 bases, with 7 bases between. The CDR3 loop spans 13 amino acids. Per the germline V gene, CDR1 is MNHEY and CDR2 is SVGAGI.

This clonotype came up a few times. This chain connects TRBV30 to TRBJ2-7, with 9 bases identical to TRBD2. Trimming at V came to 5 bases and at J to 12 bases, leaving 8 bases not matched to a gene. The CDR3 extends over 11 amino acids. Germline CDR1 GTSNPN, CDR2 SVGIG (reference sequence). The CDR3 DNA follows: TGTGCCTGGGACTCCGGGACTAGCTGGTACTTC. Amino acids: CAWDSGTSWYF.